The 27 T cell receptor beta chains presented below share a single source sample, sequenced in a study of shared clonotypes between healthy human individuals. Cells designated naive CD8 were CD45RO-negative and were positively selected for CCR7, with terminally differentiated effector memory CD45RA+ cells excluded. Clones were sequenced by immunoSEQ multiplex PCR, and TCRdb holds only the in-frame ones, with some missing. The table includes more than 550,000 clones, around 92% detected once. Specimen: naive CD8+ T cells sorted from blood. All receptors derive from a man under 40 in good health.

This clone was observed a handful of times. The chain uses TRBV27 and TRBJ2-7; 7 nucleotides line up with TRBD2. Germline trimming cut 6 bases from V and 3 bases from J; bases unmatched to any gene: 5. CDR1 is MNHEY, CDR2 SMNVEV, per germline (reference sequence). The CDR3 length is 13 residues. The CDR3 sequence is CASSGLGDYEQYF. The CDR3 nucleotides read TGTGCCAGCAGCGGACTAGGAGACTACGAGCAGTACTTC.

In regard to this clone: The same CDR3 can be traced to other DNA sequences in this sample. V usage is TRBV15 and J usage is TRBJ2-2; D possibly uses TRBD1 or TRBD2 (5 bases each). The CDR3 contains 16 residues. Germline CDR1 and CDR2: LNHNV and YYDKDF (reference sequence). Trimming removed 0 bases from V and 0 bases from J, with 8 bases in between. The CDR3 spells CATSRDRDANTGELFF. CDR3 in DNA: TGTGCCACCAGCAGAGACAGGGACGCGAACACCGGGGAGCTGTTTTTT.

The V gene is TRBV6-6, the J gene TRBJ2-1, with 10 bases matching TRBD2. The CDR3 extends over 15 amino acids. V shed 5 bases and J 5 bases; nucleotides not matched to a gene: 6. The germline V gene encodes CDR1 MNHNY and CDR2 SVGAGI (reference sequence). CDR3 amino acids: CASSLQREGNNEQFF. CDR3 sequence (DNA): TGTGCCAGCAGTCTCCAGCGGGAGGGGAACAATGAGCAGTTCTTC.

The chain uses TRBV5-1 and TRBJ1-1, with 7 positions matching TRBD1. The germline V gene has CDR1 SGHRS and CDR2 YFSETQ. After removal of 4 bases from V and 2 bases from J, the junction contained 11 bases not matched to a gene. The CDR3 sequence is 16 residues long. The CDR3 loop is CASSPLIDRVNTEAFF. The CDR3 DNA follows: TGCGCCAGCAGCCCCCTCATAGACAGGGTCAACACTGAAGCTTTCTTT.

The chain couples TRBV2 to TRBJ2-1; 10 bases map to TRBD2. The junction had 17 bases not matched to a gene; V was cut back by 4 bases and J by 5 bases. The length of the CDR3 is 19 residues. Germline CDR1 reads SNHLY; CDR2 reads FYNNEI. The CDR3 region has the DNA TGTGCCAGCAGTGCGATAAACATACCTAGCGGGAGAGGGGACAATGAGCAGTTCTTC. Amino acid sequence: CASSAINIPSGRGDNEQFF.

This chain joins TRBV28 and TRBJ2-7; TRBD2 is a possible D gene (5 bases). Germline V lookup: CDR1 MDHEN, CDR2 SYDVKM. The CDR3 contains 12 residues. V dropped 10 bases and J dropped 2 bases, with 12 bases sitting between them. The CDR3 spells CATAPGTYEQYF. CDR3 nucleotides: TGTGCCACCGCACCGGGGACCTACGAGCAGTACTTC.

The chain uses TRBV28 and TRBJ2-5, with TRBD2 matching over 8 bases. V shed 6 bases and J 2 bases; nucleotides not matched to a gene: 8. The length of the CDR3 is 15 residues. Germline values: CDR1 MDHEN, CDR2 SYDVKM. The CDR3 bases are TGTGCCAGCAGCCTCGAGGGCGGGAGGCAAGAGACCCAGTACTTC. Translating it yields CASSLEGGRQETQYF. Supplemented by reference TRBV28 and TRBJ2-5, the full variable domain reads DVKVTQSSRYLVKRTGEKVFLECVQDMDHENMFWYRQDPGLGLRLIYFSYDVKMKEKGDIPEGYSVSREKKERFSLILESASTNQTSMYLCASSLEGGRQETQYFGPGTRLLVL.

Turning to this clone: This CDR3 is also generated by other DNA sequences in the sample. The chain has TRBV6-5 and TRBJ1-1; tentatively, D is TRBD1 (5 bases). The CDR3 spans 14 residues. From germline, CDR1 is MNHEY and CDR2 SVGAGI. Trimming left V 2 bases short and J 1 base short, with 8 bases between. CDR3 bases: TGTGCCAGCAGTTACCGGGGGGAGAACACTGAAGCTTTCTTT. Translated: CASSYRGENTEAFF.

V usage is TRBV2 and J usage is TRBJ2-1; TRBD2 aligns across 9 bases. This CDR3 has 13 amino acids. Germline-derived CDR1 and CDR2 are SNHLY and FYNNEI. Losses at the gene ends were 11 bases for V and 8 bases for J; bases not matched to a gene: 10. The CDR3 DNA reads as TGTGCCGCACGGACTAGCGAATCGTATGAGCAGTTCTTC. This sequence encodes CAARTSESYEQFF.

The genes are TRBV5-4 and TRBJ2-1; D perhaps matches TRBD2 (5 bases). Between the trimmed V and J ends, which lost 4 bases and 7 bases, there was a span of 6 bases. CDR3 size: 11 residues. In germline, CDR1 is SGHNT, CDR2 YYREEE (reference sequence). The CDR3 loop reads CASSGSNEQFF. The CDR3 region has the DNA TGTGCCAGCAGCGGGAGTAATGAGCAGTTCTTC.

This clone occurred once. The chain has TRBV28 and TRBJ1-2; maybe TRBD1 (6 bases). V lost 7 bases, J lost 6 bases, and 18 bases lay in between. This CDR3 region has 14 residues. Germline assignment: CDR1 MDHEN and CDR2 SYDVKM. In DNA form, the CDR3 reads TGTGCCAGCAACTTGATCGGGGGCGGGGATGGCTACACCTTC. It translates to CASNLIGGGDGYTF.

The chain uses TRBV7-9 and TRBJ2-5, with 7 positions matching TRBD2. V was pared by 7 bases and J by 1 base, with 9 bases of the junction left unmatched. The CDR3 is 15 residues long. Per germline, CDR1 SEHNR and CDR2 FQNEAQ (reference sequence). CDR3 sequence: CASNPWASGQETQYF. CDR3 bases: TGTGCCAGCAACCCCTGGGCTAGCGGCCAAGAGACCCAGTACTTC.

This chain uses TRBV7-9 with TRBJ1-2, with 7 bases lining up with TRBD1. The V gene end was trimmed by 5 bases and the J gene end by 8 bases; junction bases not matched to a gene: 20. Looked up from germline, CDR1 is SEHNR and CDR2 is FQNEAQ (reference sequence). The CDR3 spans 17 residues. The CDR3: CASSPVGGQVRVRGYTF. DNA of the CDR3: TGTGCCAGCAGCCCAGTGGGTGGACAGGTCCGCGTGCGGGGCTACACCTTC.

The chain recombines TRBV4-1 with TRBJ2-7; TRBD2 matches at 7 bases. J gave up 0 bases and V 1 base, and 6 bases lay outside the gene matches. Germline CDR1 and CDR2: MGHRA and YSYEKL. The CDR3 covers 16 residues. In DNA, the CDR3 is TGCGCCAGCAGCCAAGGGGTTGCTAGCGGCTCCTACGAGCAGTACTTC. Protein sequence: CASSQGVASGSYEQYF.

The V and J genes are TRBV11-3 and TRBJ1-1, with TRBD1 matching over 7 bases. Trimming removed 5 bases from V and 5 bases from J; junction bases left unmatched: 8. The CDR3 is 14 residues long. Germline assignment: CDR1 SGHNT and CDR2 YENEEA. The CDR3 loop reads CASSQGGENTEAFF. In DNA form, the CDR3 reads TGTGCCAGCAGCCAGGGGGGTGAGAATACTGAAGCTTTCTTT.

The chain couples TRBV19 to TRBJ2-7, with a possible D match to TRBD1 (6 bases). The V and J ends lost 5 bases and 2 bases respectively, with 13 bases between them. CDR1 is LNHDA, CDR2 SQIVND, per germline (reference sequence). The CDR3 has 14 amino acids. Here the CDR3 reads CASSYTGTTYEQYF. DNA for the CDR3: TGTGCCAGTAGTTATACAGGGACCACCTACGAGCAGTACTTC.

This chain uses TRBV5-6 with TRBJ1-1; the D is unclear. The germline V gene has CDR1 SGHDT and CDR2 YYEEEE. Between the trimmed V and J ends, which lost 4 bases and 6 bases, there was a span of 10 bases. The CDR3 spans 12 residues. CDR3 sequence: CASSNGGPEAFF. The CDR3 nucleotides are TGTGCCAGCAGCAACGGAGGCCCTGAAGCTTTCTTT.

The rearrangement joins TRBV27 to TRBJ2-7; the D is unclear. Trimming removed 2 bases at V and 3 bases at J, with 8 bases between. This CDR3 spans 13 amino acids. Per germline, CDR1 MNHEY and CDR2 SMNVEV (reference sequence). CDR3 DNA sequence: TGTGCCAGCAGTTTAGGACCATACTACGAGCAGTACTTC. This translates into CASSLGPYYEQYF.

The genes are TRBV7-9 and TRBJ1-4, with TRBD1 matching over 7 bases. J was trimmed by 7 bases and V by 3 bases; bases with no gene match: 5. Germline V lookup: CDR1 SEHNR, CDR2 FQNEAQ (reference sequence). This CDR3 has 14 residues. The CDR3 DNA sequence: TGTGCCAGCAGCTTTACAGGGGCTGGTGAAAAACTGTTTTTT. Its translation is CASSFTGAGEKLFF.

The V call is TRBV13, the J call TRBJ2-7; the match to TRBD2 covers 13 bases. The junction had 8 bases not matched to a gene; V was cut back by 5 bases and J by 7 bases. From germline, CDR1 is PRHDT and CDR2 FYEKMQ (reference sequence). The CDR3 extends over 15 amino acids. CDR3 nucleotides: TGTGCCAGCAGCACGGGGACTAGCGGGATTGGAGAGCAGTACTTC. It yields the protein CASSTGTSGIGEQYF.

The chain couples TRBV10-1 to TRBJ1-2; unclear D gene. There are 14 residues in the CDR3. The germline V and J ends were trimmed by 5 bases and 0 bases, with 10 bases remaining between them. Germline CDR1 and CDR2: WNHNN and SYGVQD (reference sequence). Here the CDR3 DNA reads TGCGCCAGCAGTCCCCAAGGTACTAACTATGGCTACACCTTC. Translation: CASSPQGTNYGYTF.

This clone was seen once. CDR3 coding DNA: TGCAGCGTTGGGAGGGCCTCAGCGAACACTGAAGCTTTCTTT. Encoded protein: CSVGRASANTEAFF. The chain carries TRBV29-1 and TRBJ1-1; D gene uncertain. Germline-derived CDR1 and CDR2 are SQVTM and ANQGSEA. V lost 4 bases to trimming and J lost 1 base, with 13 bases between them. The CDR3 is made up of 14 amino acids. The complete variable domain, with remaining parts taken from reference TRBV29-1 and TRBJ1-1, reads SAVISQKPSRDICQRGTSLTIQCQVDSQVTMMFWYRQQPGQSLTLIATANQGSEATYESGFVIDKFPISRPNLTFSTLTVSNMSPEDSSIYLCSVGRASANTEAFFGQGTRLTVV.

CDR3 in amino acids: CASSPTIIAGAGNEQFF. CDR3 sequence (DNA): TGTGCCAGCAGCCCAACGATTATAGCGGGAGCGGGCAATGAGCAGTTCTTC. The chain links TRBV27 to TRBJ2-1; the match to TRBD2 covers 9 bases. V lost 6 bases and J lost 6; bases outside the gene matches: 15. The CDR3 covers 17 residues. In germline, CDR1 is MNHEY, CDR2 SMNVEV (reference sequence).

This clone was counted once. The chain links TRBV5-6 to TRBJ2-7; 9 nucleotides line up with TRBD1. The J segment lost 5 bases and the V segment lost 4 bases, leaving 10 bases of the junction unmatched. Germline CDR1 is SGHDT and CDR2 is YYEEEE. This CDR3 contains 15 residues. CDR3 bases: TGTGCCAGCAGCCCCCGGGACAGGGTTTCTAACGAGCAGTACTTC. Amino acids: CASSPRDRVSNEQYF.

The chain uses TRBV27 and TRBJ2-1; the D is unclear. Trimming removed 1 base at V and 4 bases at J, with 5 bases between. The CDR3 is 13 residues long. Per the germline V gene, CDR1 is MNHEY and CDR2 is SMNVEV (reference sequence). The CDR3 is CASSLFTYNEQFF. The CDR3 DNA follows: TGTGCCAGCAGTTTATTTACATACAATGAGCAGTTCTTC.

The rearrangement joins TRBV5-6 to TRBJ1-2, with D unclear. CDR1 is SGHDT, CDR2 YYEEEE, per germline. The V end was cut by 0 bases, the J end by 0 bases, with 15 bases between. There are 17 residues in the CDR3. The CDR3: CASSLGEARRTNYGYTF. The CDR3 bases are TGTGCCAGCAGCTTGGGAGAGGCGCGCAGAACTAACTATGGCTACACCTTC.

The chain combines TRBV11-3 with TRBJ2-1; D may be TRBD1 (5 bases). The CDR3 consists of 17 residues. CDR1 is SGHNT, CDR2 YENEEA, per germline. Trimming took 1 base from V and 0 from J, leaving 13 bases between them. CDR3 in amino acids: CASSLGGALGSYNEQFF. DNA of the CDR3: TGTGCCAGCAGCTTAGGTGGGGCGCTGGGCTCCTACAATGAGCAGTTCTTC. The full variable domain, with the rest looked up from reference TRBV11-3 and TRBJ2-1, is EAGVVQSPRYKIIEKKQPVAFWCNPISGHNTLYWYLQNLGQGPELLIRYENEEAVDDSQLPKDRFSAERLKGVDSTLKIQPAELGDSAVYLCASSLGGALGSYNEQFFGPGTRLTVL.